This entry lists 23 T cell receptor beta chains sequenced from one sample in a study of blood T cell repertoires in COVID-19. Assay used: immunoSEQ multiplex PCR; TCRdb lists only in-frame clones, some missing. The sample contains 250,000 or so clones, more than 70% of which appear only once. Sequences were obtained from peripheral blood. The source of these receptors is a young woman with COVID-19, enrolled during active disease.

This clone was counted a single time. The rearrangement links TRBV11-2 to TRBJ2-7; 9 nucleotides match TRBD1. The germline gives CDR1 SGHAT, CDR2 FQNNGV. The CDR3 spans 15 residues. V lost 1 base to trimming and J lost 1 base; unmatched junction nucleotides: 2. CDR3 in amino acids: CASSLGGQGSYEQYV. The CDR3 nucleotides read TGTGCCAGCAGCTTAGGGGGACAGGGTTCCTACGAGCAGTACGTC.

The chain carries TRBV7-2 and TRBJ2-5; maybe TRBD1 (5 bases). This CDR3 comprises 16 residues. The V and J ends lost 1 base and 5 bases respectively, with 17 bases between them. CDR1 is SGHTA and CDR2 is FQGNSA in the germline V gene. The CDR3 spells CASSLVNLGVGETQYF. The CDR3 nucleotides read TGTGCCAGCAGCTTAGTGAATTTAGGGGTGGGGGAGACCCAGTACTTC.

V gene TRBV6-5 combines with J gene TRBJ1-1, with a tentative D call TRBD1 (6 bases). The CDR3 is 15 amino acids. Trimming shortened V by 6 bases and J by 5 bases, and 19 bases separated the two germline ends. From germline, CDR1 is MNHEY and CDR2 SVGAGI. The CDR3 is CASSPGHQWGTEAFF. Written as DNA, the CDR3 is TGTGCCAGCAGCCCGGGACATCAATGGGGGACTGAAGCTTTCTTT.

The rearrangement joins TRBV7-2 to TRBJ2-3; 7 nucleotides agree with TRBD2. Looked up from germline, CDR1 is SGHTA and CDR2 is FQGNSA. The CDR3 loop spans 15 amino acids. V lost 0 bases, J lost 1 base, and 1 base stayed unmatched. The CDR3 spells CASSLAAGGTDTQYF. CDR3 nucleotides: TGTGCCAGCAGCTTAGCGGCGGGGGGCACAGATACGCAGTATTTT.

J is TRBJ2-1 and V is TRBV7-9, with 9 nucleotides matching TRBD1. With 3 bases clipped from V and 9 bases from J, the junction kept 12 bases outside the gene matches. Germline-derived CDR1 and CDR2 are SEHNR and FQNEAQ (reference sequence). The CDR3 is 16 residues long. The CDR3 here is CASSLPGTGNNLEQFF. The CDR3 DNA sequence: TGTGCCAGCAGCTTGCCCGGGACAGGGAATAACCTTGAGCAGTTCTTC.

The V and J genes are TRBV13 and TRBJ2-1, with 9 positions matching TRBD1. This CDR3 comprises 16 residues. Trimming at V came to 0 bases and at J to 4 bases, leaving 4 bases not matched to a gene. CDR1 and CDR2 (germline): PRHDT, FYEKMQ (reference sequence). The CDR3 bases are TGTGCCAGCAGCTTAGGCGGGACAGGGCCTTACAATGAGCAGTTCTTC. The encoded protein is CASSLGGTGPYNEQFF.

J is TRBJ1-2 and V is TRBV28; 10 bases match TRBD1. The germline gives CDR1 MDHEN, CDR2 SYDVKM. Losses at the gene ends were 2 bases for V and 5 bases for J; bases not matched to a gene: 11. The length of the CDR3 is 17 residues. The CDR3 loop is CASSLESPLGQGYGYTF. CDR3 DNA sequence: TGTGCCAGCAGTTTAGAGTCTCCGTTGGGACAGGGGTATGGCTACACCTTC.

DNA of the CDR3: TGTGCCAGCTCAGCGCGGACTATGGGGGAAGCCCATGGCTACACCTTC. Protein product: CASSARTMGEAHGYTF. The chain links TRBV18 to TRBJ1-2; TRBD1 is a possible D gene (5 bases). Looked up from germline, CDR1 is KGHSH and CDR2 is LQKENI. Trimming left V 5 bases short and J 6 bases short, with 22 bases between. The CDR3 covers 16 residues.

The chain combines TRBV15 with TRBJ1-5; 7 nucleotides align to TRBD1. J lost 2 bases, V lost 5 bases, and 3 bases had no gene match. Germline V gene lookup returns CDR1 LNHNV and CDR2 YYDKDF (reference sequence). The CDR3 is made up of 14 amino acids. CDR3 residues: CATSLGQGNQPQHF. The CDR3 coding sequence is TGTGCCACCAGCCTCGGACAGGGCAATCAGCCCCAGCATTTT.

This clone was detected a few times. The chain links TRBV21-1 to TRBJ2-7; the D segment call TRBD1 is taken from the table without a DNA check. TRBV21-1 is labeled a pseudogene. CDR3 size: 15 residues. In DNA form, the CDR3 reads TGTGCCAGCAGCAAAGGGGGGACAGGGGGCAACGAGCAGTACGTC. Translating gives CASSKGGTGGNEQYV.

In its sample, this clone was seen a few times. The CDR3 coding sequence is TGTGCCAGCTCACCAGGGGAGGAAACCTACAATGAGCAGTTCTTC. Translation gives CASSPGEETYNEQFF. The gene calls are TRBV18 and TRBJ2-1, with D possibly being TRBD2 (6 bases). Per the germline V gene, CDR1 is KGHSH and CDR2 is LQKENI. The V gene lost 2 bases and the J gene lost 2 bases, with 10 bases spanning the gap. The CDR3 extends over 15 amino acids.

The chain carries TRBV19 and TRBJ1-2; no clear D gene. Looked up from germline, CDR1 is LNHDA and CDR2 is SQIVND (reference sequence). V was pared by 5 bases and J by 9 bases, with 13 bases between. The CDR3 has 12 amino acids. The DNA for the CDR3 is TGTGCCAGTAGTCCCGGTCGAAAACGCTACACCTTC. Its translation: CASSPGRKRYTF.

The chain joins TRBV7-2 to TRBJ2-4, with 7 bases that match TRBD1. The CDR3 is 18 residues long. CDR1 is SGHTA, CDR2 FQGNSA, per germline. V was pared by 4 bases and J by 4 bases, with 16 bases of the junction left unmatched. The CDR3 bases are TGTGCCAGCAGCTCGAGGGGGATAGGGGGCGCCTTAAAAAACATTCAGTACTTC. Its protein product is CASSSRGIGGALKNIQYF.

DNA of the CDR3: TGTGCCAGCAGCTTAATCCCTAGCGGGAGTCACAATGAGCAGTTCTTC. As protein: CASSLIPSGSHNEQFF. V usage is TRBV7-9 and J usage is TRBJ2-1; 10 nucleotides line up with TRBD2. Per germline, CDR1 SEHNR and CDR2 FQNEAQ (reference sequence). After removal of 2 bases from V and 5 bases from J, the junction contained 6 bases not matched to a gene. The length of the CDR3 is 16 residues.

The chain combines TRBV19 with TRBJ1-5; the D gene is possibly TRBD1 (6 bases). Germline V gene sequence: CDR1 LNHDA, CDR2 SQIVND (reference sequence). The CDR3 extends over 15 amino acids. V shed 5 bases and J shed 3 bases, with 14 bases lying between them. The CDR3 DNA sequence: TGTGCCAGTAGTGCGCAGACAGGCTTCAATCAGCCCCAGCATTTT. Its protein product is CASSAQTGFNQPQHF.

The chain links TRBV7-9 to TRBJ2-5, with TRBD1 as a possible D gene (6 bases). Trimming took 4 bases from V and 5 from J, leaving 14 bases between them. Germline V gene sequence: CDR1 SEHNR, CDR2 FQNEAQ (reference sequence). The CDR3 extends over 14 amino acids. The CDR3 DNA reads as TGTGCCAGCAGCTCACAGGGCGTCGGGGAGACCCAGTACTTC. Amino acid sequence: CASSSQGVGETQYF.

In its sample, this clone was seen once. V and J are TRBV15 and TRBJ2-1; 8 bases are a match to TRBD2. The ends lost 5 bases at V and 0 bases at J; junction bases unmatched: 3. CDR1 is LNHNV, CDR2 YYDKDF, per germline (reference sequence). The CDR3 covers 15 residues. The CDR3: CATSRSGGSYNEQFF. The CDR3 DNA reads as TGTGCCACCAGCCGAAGCGGGGGCTCCTACAATGAGCAGTTCTTC.

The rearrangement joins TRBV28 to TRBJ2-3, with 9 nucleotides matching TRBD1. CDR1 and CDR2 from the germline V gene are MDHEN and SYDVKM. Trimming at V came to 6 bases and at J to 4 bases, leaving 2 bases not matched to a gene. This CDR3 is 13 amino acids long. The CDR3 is CASRTGGPDTQYF. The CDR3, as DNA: TGTGCCAGCAGGACAGGGGGTCCAGATACGCAGTATTTT.

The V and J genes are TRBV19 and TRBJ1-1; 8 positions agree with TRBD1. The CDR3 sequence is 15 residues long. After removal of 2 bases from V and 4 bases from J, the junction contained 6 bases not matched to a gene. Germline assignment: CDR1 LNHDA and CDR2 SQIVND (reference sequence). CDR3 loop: CASSIIQGAGTEAFF. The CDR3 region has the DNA TGTGCCAGTAGTATAATCCAGGGGGCGGGCACTGAAGCTTTCTTT. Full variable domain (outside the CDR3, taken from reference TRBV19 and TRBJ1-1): DGGITQSPKYLFRKEGQNVTLSCEQNLNHDAMYWYRQDPGQGLRLIYYSQIVNDFQKGDIAEGYSVSREKKESFPLTVTSAQKNPTAFYLCASSIIQGAGTEAFFGQGTRLTVV.

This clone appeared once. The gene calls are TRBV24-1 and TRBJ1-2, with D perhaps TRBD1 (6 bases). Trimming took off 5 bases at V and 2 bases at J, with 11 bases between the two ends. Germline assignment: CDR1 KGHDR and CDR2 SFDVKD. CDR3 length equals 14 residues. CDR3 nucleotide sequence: TGTGCCACCAGTGCCAAGGGGGTCAACTATGGCTACACCTTC. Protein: CATSAKGVNYGYTF.

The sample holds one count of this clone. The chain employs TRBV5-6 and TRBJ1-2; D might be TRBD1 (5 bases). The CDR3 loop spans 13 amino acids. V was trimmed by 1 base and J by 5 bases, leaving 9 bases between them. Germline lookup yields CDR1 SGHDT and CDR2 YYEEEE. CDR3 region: CASSLRGEYGYTF. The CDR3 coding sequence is TGTGCCAGCAGCTTGAGGGGCGAGTATGGCTACACCTTC.

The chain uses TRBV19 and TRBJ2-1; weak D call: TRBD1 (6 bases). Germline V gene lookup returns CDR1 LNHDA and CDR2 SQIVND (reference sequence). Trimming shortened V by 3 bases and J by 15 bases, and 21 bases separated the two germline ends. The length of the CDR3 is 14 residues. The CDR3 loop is CASSMTWSGVVLFF. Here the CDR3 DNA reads TGTGCCAGTAGTATGACGTGGTCAGGGGTGGTTCTGTTCTTC.

The CDR3 DNA reads as TGTGCCAGTAGTAAGCAGGGTTTGTCTAATGAAAAACTGTTTTTT. It yields the protein CASSKQGLSNEKLFF. The J gene is TRBJ1-4, the V gene TRBV19, with a tentative D call TRBD1 (5 bases). This CDR3 has 15 amino acids. CDR1 and CDR2 from the germline V gene are LNHDA and SQIVND (reference sequence). Trimming removed 4 bases at V and 3 bases at J, with 12 bases between.